This is a list of T cell receptor beta chains from one sample in a study of blood T cell repertoires in COVID-19. TCRdb keeps only in-frame clones here, not all; method: immunoSEQ multiplex PCR. The sample gives some 110,000 clones, 65% to 75% of which show up once; less than 1% is in the top ten. The sequenced sample was peripheral blood. These receptors all come from a human donor with acute or convalescent COVID-19. The donor label of this sample is uncertain. CDR3s include the opening cysteine and the closing phenylalanine or tryptophan. Fields, in order: CDR3 protein, CDR3 DNA, D gene, V gene, clone size, J gene. A D gene is named only where the DNA matches it firmly. Size tells how often a clone was seen (once, few, many) or the class of an expanded clone, and some rows leave it out.

CDR3aa: CASSWDRGPTSRTGELFF
CDR3nt: TGTGCCAGTAGTTGGGACAGGGGCCCTACCTCGAGGACCGGGGAGCTGTTTTTT
d_gene: TRBD1
v_gene: TRBV19
abundance: NA
j_gene: TRBJ2-2

CDR3aa: CASSISGGAYNEQFF
CDR3nt: TGTGCCAGTAGTATTAGCGGGGGGGCCTACAATGAGCAGTTCTTC
d_gene: TRBD2
v_gene: TRBV19
abundance: NA
j_gene: TRBJ2-1

CDR3aa: CASSFGGDLTGELFF
CDR3nt: TGTGCCAGCAGCTTCGGGGGGGACCTCACCGGGGAGCTGTTTTTT
d_gene: TRBD2
v_gene: TRBV5-4
abundance: NA
j_gene: TRBJ2-2

CDR3aa: CASSLVLAGEDTQYF
CDR3nt: TGTGCCAGCAGCTTGGTCCTAGCAGGCGAAGATACGCAGTATTTT
d_gene: NA
v_gene: TRBV5-4
abundance: NA
j_gene: TRBJ2-3

CDR3aa: CASSLRRGYEKLFF
CDR3nt: TGTGCCAGCAGCTTGCGACGAGGATACGAAAAACTGTTTTTT
d_gene: NA
v_gene: TRBV5-6
abundance: NA
j_gene: TRBJ1-4

CDR3aa: CASSVGVRVGTEAFF
CDR3nt: TGTGCCAGCAGCGTAGGAGTCAGGGTGGGAACTGAAGCTTTCTTT
d_gene: NA
v_gene: TRBV9
abundance: NA
j_gene: TRBJ1-1

CDR3aa: CASRISREKLFF
CDR3nt: TGTGCCAGCAGGATTTCGAGGGAAAAACTGTTTTTT
d_gene: NA
v_gene: TRBV28
abundance: NA
j_gene: TRBJ1-4

CDR3aa: CASSPIQGGGYGYTF
CDR3nt: TGTGCCAGTAGCCCTATACAGGGAGGGGGCTATGGCTACACCTTC
d_gene: NA
v_gene: TRBV19
abundance: NA
j_gene: TRBJ1-2

CDR3aa: CASGAGRNQPQHF
CDR3nt: TGTGCCAGCGGCGCGGGTAGGAATCAGCCCCAGCATTTT
d_gene: NA
v_gene: TRBV12-3/TRBV12-4
abundance: NA
j_gene: TRBJ1-5

CDR3aa: CASTPFGGQSSYNSPLHF
CDR3nt: TGTGCCAGCACCCCCTTCGGCGGGCAAAGCTCCTATAATTCACCCCTCCACTTT
d_gene: NA
v_gene: TRBV28
abundance: NA
j_gene: TRBJ1-6

CDR3aa: CASSPPLAGSETQYF
CDR3nt: TGTGCCAGCAGCCCTCCCCTAGCTGGGTCAGAGACCCAGTACTTC
d_gene: NA
v_gene: TRBV14
abundance: NA
j_gene: TRBJ2-5

CDR3aa: CASSSFRGGTGELFF
CDR3nt: TGTGCCAGCAGCTCCTTTCGGGGGGGCACCGGGGAGCTGTTTTTT
d_gene: TRBD2
v_gene: TRBV7-2
abundance: NA
j_gene: TRBJ2-2

CDR3aa: CAWSWSGWEKLFF
CDR3nt: TGTGCCTGGAGTTGGTCCGGTTGGGAAAAACTGTTTTTT
d_gene: NA
v_gene: TRBV30
abundance: NA
j_gene: TRBJ1-4

CDR3aa: CASSLDGRESDTQYF
CDR3nt: TGTGCCAGCAGCTTAGATGGCAGGGAATCAGATACGCAGTATTTT
d_gene: NA
v_gene: TRBV7-9
abundance: NA
j_gene: TRBJ2-3

CDR3aa: CASSFRTSGGPETQYF
CDR3nt: TGTGCCAGCAGCTTTAGGACTAGCGGGGGGCCGGAGACCCAGTACTTC
d_gene: TRBD2
v_gene: TRBV3-1/TRBV3-2
abundance: NA
j_gene: TRBJ2-5

CDR3aa: CASSQDVAGKQFF
CDR3nt: TGTGCCAGCAGCCAAGACGTAGCGGGCAAGCAGTTCTTC
d_gene: TRBD2
v_gene: TRBV13
abundance: NA
j_gene: TRBJ2-1

CDR3aa: CASSLQGATDTQYF
CDR3nt: TGTGCCAGCAGTTTACAGGGCGCCACAGATACGCAGTATTTT
d_gene: NA
v_gene: TRBV6-5
abundance: NA
j_gene: TRBJ2-3

CDR3aa: CASSPSGGPNIQYF
CDR3nt: TGCGCCAGCAGCCCCTCAGGGGGCCCAAACATTCAGTACTTC
d_gene: TRBD1
v_gene: TRBV5-1
abundance: NA
j_gene: TRBJ2-4

CDR3aa: CASSPQAQKLFF
CDR3nt: TGTGCCAGCAGCCCCCAGGCCCAAAAACTGTTTTTT
d_gene: NA
v_gene: TRBV7-4
abundance: NA
j_gene: TRBJ1-4

CDR3aa: CASSIGQAGSTEAFF
CDR3nt: TGTGCCAGCAGCATTGGACAGGCTGGGAGCACTGAAGCTTTCTTT
d_gene: TRBD1
v_gene: TRBV2
abundance: NA
j_gene: TRBJ1-1

CDR3aa: CASRTGGQGTTNEKLFF
CDR3nt: TGTGCCAGCAGGACAGGGGGCCAAGGTACGACTAATGAAAAACTGTTTTTT
d_gene: NA
v_gene: TRBV21-1
abundance: NA
j_gene: TRBJ1-4

CDR3aa: CASSFRWGTNTGELFF
CDR3nt: TGTGCCAGCAGCTTTAGGTGGGGGACTAACACCGGGGAGCTGTTTTTT
d_gene: NA
v_gene: TRBV7-8
abundance: NA
j_gene: TRBJ2-2

CDR3aa: CASSTMTGGEQYF
CDR3nt: TGTGCCAGTAGCACTATGACAGGGGGCGAGCAGTACTTC
d_gene: TRBD1
v_gene: TRBV19
abundance: NA
j_gene: TRBJ2-7

CDR3aa: CASSERASGSSYEQYF
CDR3nt: TGTGCCAGCAGTGAACGAGCTAGCGGCAGCTCCTACGAGCAGTACTTC
d_gene: TRBD2
v_gene: TRBV2
abundance: NA
j_gene: TRBJ2-7

CDR3aa: CASSKAGRSNQPQHF
CDR3nt: TGTGCCAGCAGCAAAGCGGGCAGAAGCAATCAGCCCCAGCATTTT
d_gene: NA
v_gene: TRBV21-1
abundance: NA
j_gene: TRBJ1-5

CDR3aa: CASSLAPTGPNSNQPQHF
CDR3nt: TGCGCCAGCAGCTTGGCCCCAACAGGCCCGAATAGCAATCAGCCCCAGCATTTT
d_gene: NA
v_gene: TRBV5-1
abundance: once
j_gene: TRBJ1-5

CDR3aa: CAGNRDRVVNEQFF
CDR3nt: TGTGCCGGAAACCGGGACAGGGTTGTCAATGAGCAGTTCTTC
d_gene: TRBD1
v_gene: TRBV2
abundance: few
j_gene: TRBJ2-1

CDR3aa: CASNTVAGPTQYF
CDR3nt: TGTGCCAGCAACACCGTAGCGGGCCCTACGCAGTATTTT
d_gene: TRBD2
v_gene: TRBV6-5
abundance: NA
j_gene: TRBJ2-3

CDR3aa: CASSLIGLYTGELFF
CDR3nt: TGTGCCAGCAGCCTTATTGGGCTGTACACCGGGGAGCTGTTTTTT
d_gene: NA
v_gene: TRBV6-5
abundance: NA
j_gene: TRBJ2-2

CDR3aa: CATSDSGLRGETQYF
CDR3nt: TGTGCCACCAGTGATTCGGGACTAAGAGGGGAGACCCAGTACTTC
d_gene: TRBD2
v_gene: TRBV24-1
abundance: NA
j_gene: TRBJ2-5

CDR3aa: CAISEEGQRTSSSYNEQFF
CDR3nt: TGTGCCATCAGTGAGGAAGGACAGCGGACATCAAGCTCCTACAATGAGCAGTTCTTC
d_gene: NA
v_gene: TRBV10-3
abundance: NA
j_gene: TRBJ2-1

CDR3aa: CASSPQVFQETQYF
CDR3nt: TGTGCCAGCAGTCCCCAGGTTTTTCAAGAGACCCAGTACTTC
d_gene: NA
v_gene: TRBV27
abundance: NA
j_gene: TRBJ2-5

CDR3aa: CASSLLRGIQETQYF
CDR3nt: TGCGCCAGCAGCCTCCTTAGGGGAATCCAAGAGACCCAGTACTTC
d_gene: NA
v_gene: TRBV4-1
abundance: once
j_gene: TRBJ2-5

CDR3aa: CASTAPGQYTEAFF
CDR3nt: TGTGCCAGCACCGCACCGGGACAGTACACTGAAGCTTTCTTT
d_gene: TRBD1
v_gene: TRBV6-5
abundance: many
j_gene: TRBJ1-1

CDR3aa: CAISGDSFLNTIYF
CDR3nt: TGTGCCATCAGTGGGGACAGTTTCCTGAACACCATATATTTT
d_gene: TRBD1
v_gene: TRBV10-3
abundance: few
j_gene: TRBJ1-3

CDR3aa: CASARDSTSTGYTF
CDR3nt: TGCGCCAGCGCTCGGGACTCCACCTCGACGGGCTACACCTTC
d_gene: NA
v_gene: TRBV4-1
abundance: NA
j_gene: TRBJ1-2

CDR3aa: CASSQGPGHSRFF
CDR3nt: TGTGCCAGCAGCCAAGGGCCAGGACATTCACGGTTCTTC
d_gene: NA
v_gene: TRBV3-1/TRBV3-2
abundance: NA
j_gene: TRBJ2-1

CDR3aa: CASRPKGADGNTIYF
CDR3nt: TGTGCCAGCAGACCGAAGGGGGCCGATGGAAACACCATATATTTT
d_gene: TRBD1
v_gene: TRBV6-5
abundance: NA
j_gene: TRBJ1-3

CDR3aa: CASSPISGGYNEQFF
CDR3nt: TGTGCCAGCTCACCAATTAGCGGGGGATACAATGAGCAGTTCTTC
d_gene: TRBD2
v_gene: TRBV18
abundance: NA
j_gene: TRBJ2-1

CDR3aa: CSASAGDRSSPLHF
CDR3nt: TGCAGTGCCAGTGCGGGGGACAGGAGTTCACCCCTCCACTTT
d_gene: TRBD1
v_gene: TRBV20-1
abundance: NA
j_gene: TRBJ1-6

CDR3aa: CASSPRGASYNEQFF
CDR3nt: TGTGCCAGCAGCCCGCGGGGGGCGTCCTACAATGAGCAGTTCTTC
d_gene: TRBD2
v_gene: TRBV5-6
abundance: NA
j_gene: TRBJ2-1

CDR3aa: CASSFGGAEAFF
CDR3nt: TGTGCCAGCAGTTTTGGGGGGGCTGAAGCTTTCTTT
d_gene: NA
v_gene: TRBV12-3/TRBV12-4
abundance: NA
j_gene: TRBJ1-1

CDR3aa: CASSALVAFEQYF
CDR3nt: TGTGCCAGCAGTGCCCTTGTGGCCTTCGAGCAGTACTTC
d_gene: NA
v_gene: TRBV12-3/TRBV12-4
abundance: many
j_gene: TRBJ2-7

CDR3aa: CASILLGAGYEAFF
CDR3nt: TGTGCCAGCATTCTTTTGGGGGCAGGGTATGAAGCTTTCTTT
d_gene: NA
v_gene: TRBV7-9
abundance: once
j_gene: TRBJ1-1

CDR3aa: CASSKKQGINEQFF
CDR3nt: TGTGCCAGCAGTAAGAAACAGGGAATCAATGAGCAGTTCTTC
d_gene: NA
v_gene: TRBV6-2/TRBV6-3
abundance: NA
j_gene: TRBJ2-1

CDR3aa: CASSLALRGDTQYF
CDR3nt: TGTGCCAGCAGCTTAGCGCTCAGGGGTGATACGCAGTATTTT
d_gene: NA
v_gene: TRBV7-2
abundance: NA
j_gene: TRBJ2-3

CDR3aa: CASSPKQSGELFF
CDR3nt: TGTGCCAGCAGCCCAAAACAATCCGGGGAGCTGTTTTTT
d_gene: NA
v_gene: TRBV3-1/TRBV3-2
abundance: few
j_gene: TRBJ2-2

CDR3aa: CASSQEIIDSGDGYTF
CDR3nt: TGTGCCAGCAGCCAAGAGATCATTGACTCCGGGGATGGCTACACCTTC
d_gene: NA
v_gene: TRBV4-2
abundance: few
j_gene: TRBJ1-2

CDR3aa: CASTLLGLAGGWEFF
CDR3nt: TGTGCCAGCACTCTCCTGGGGCTAGCGGGGGGTTGGGAGTTCTTC
d_gene: TRBD2
v_gene: TRBV6-6
abundance: NA
j_gene: TRBJ2-1

CDR3aa: CASSGASSNTGELFF
CDR3nt: TGCGCCAGCAGTGGGGCCAGTTCGAACACCGGGGAGCTGTTTTTT
d_gene: NA
v_gene: TRBV10-2
abundance: NA
j_gene: TRBJ2-2

CDR3aa: CASSLVRTTGLPNEKLFF
CDR3nt: TGTGCCAGCAGCTTAGTGAGGACGACGGGACTTCCAAACGAAAAACTGTTTTTT
d_gene: NA
v_gene: TRBV7-9
abundance: NA
j_gene: TRBJ1-4

CDR3aa: CASSLEPENEQYF
CDR3nt: TGCGCCAGCAGCTTGGAGCCGGAGAACGAGCAGTACTTC
d_gene: NA
v_gene: TRBV5-1
abundance: NA
j_gene: TRBJ2-7

CDR3aa: CASSDRTFCTF
CDR3nt: TGTGCCAGCAGTGATCGGACATTCTGCACCTTC
d_gene: NA
v_gene: TRBV3-1/TRBV3-2
abundance: NA
j_gene: TRBJ1-2

CDR3aa: CASSLGTGVTYEQYF
CDR3nt: TGTGCCAGCAGTTTAGGGACAGGGGTGACCTACGAGCAGTACTTC
d_gene: TRBD1
v_gene: TRBV27
abundance: NA
j_gene: TRBJ2-7

CDR3aa: CATSGTLTSASSYNEQFF
CDR3nt: TGTGCCACCAGTGGGACCCTTACTAGCGCGAGCTCCTACAATGAGCAGTTCTTC
d_gene: TRBD2
v_gene: TRBV24-1
abundance: NA
j_gene: TRBJ2-1

CDR3aa: CAIMLPRGVDSFVPYEQYF
CDR3nt: TGTGCCATCATGTTGCCCCGGGGGGTTGATTCGTTCGTTCCCTACGAGCAGTACTTC
d_gene: TRBD2
v_gene: TRBV10-3
abundance: NA
j_gene: TRBJ2-7

CDR3aa: CASSQRQGSDGYTF
CDR3nt: TGCGCCAGCAGCCAGAGACAGGGATCGGATGGCTACACCTTC
d_gene: TRBD1
v_gene: TRBV4-1
abundance: NA
j_gene: TRBJ1-2